This TCR beta chain was captured by sequencing in a study of T cells in Graves' hyperthyroidism and ophthalmopathy. There were TCR beta CDR3 regions amplified from RNA transcripts. HTBI primers drove first-round RT-PCR of the TCR CDR3. TCRdb reprocessed the multiplex PCR reads via MiXCR and lists one record per CDR3 protein. Of roughly 710,000 distinct CDR3 sequences listed, around 40% are singletons. Over 18 months, lack of ophthalmopathy progression marked Graves' hyperthyroidism as stable. As for this clonotype: The antigen is not known.

Study-level points and caveats: Ophthalmopathy could be told apart from stable hyperthyroidism with a 13 V-J model.

From germline, CDR1 is SEHNR and CDR2 FQNEAQ (reference sequence). CDR3 length: 12 residues. The V gene lost 6 bases and the J gene lost 6 bases, with 12 bases spanning the gap. The specimen sequenced was blood. The receptor's source is a woman aged 40 to 55 with Graves' hyperthyroidism. The chain is built from TRBV7-9 and TRBJ2-7; D is unclear. CDR3 sequence (DNA): TGTGCCAGCAGTTATACACCCTGCGAGCAGTACTTC. Amino acid sequence: CASSYTPCEQYF.